The 25 T cell receptor beta chains given below trace back to one sample, sequenced in a study of T-cell reconstitution after alpha-beta-depleted transplantation in children. It was with unique molecular identifiers that the TCRbeta library was prepared. TCRdb reprocessed the PCR reads with MiXCR, giving one entry per CDR3 protein. The table includes about 250,000 distinct CDR3 sequences, about 24% detected once. The material sequenced was PBMCs, mostly from graft donor cells, taken 360 days after TCRalphabeta/CD19-depleted stem cell transplant. These receptors all stem from a female patient aged 2 to 10 who had a stem cell transplant for congenital amegakaryocytic thrombocytopenia, so the T cells may come from the graft donor.

The chain is built from TRBV29-1 and TRBJ2-2; 14 bases are shared with TRBD2. Germline-derived CDR1 and CDR2 are SQVTM and ANQGSEA. The junction had 7 bases not matched to a gene; V was cut back by 5 bases and J by 2 bases. CDR3 size: 17 residues. CDR3 residues: CSVWGLAGEGNTGELFF. The DNA for the CDR3 is TGCAGCGTTTGGGGACTAGCGGGAGAGGGTAACACCGGGGAGCTGTTTTTT.

This clonotype was recorded a few times. The J gene is TRBJ2-5, the V gene TRBV19, with 8 bases identical to TRBD1. This CDR3 comprises 15 residues. CDR1 LNHDA and CDR2 SQIVND come from the germline V gene (reference sequence). V was clipped by 5 bases and J by 4 bases; unmatched bases: 9. The CDR3 DNA follows: TGTGCCAGTAGTGCGGGACAGGCTAATTTAGAGACCCAGTACTTC. It encodes CASSAGQANLETQYF.

This clonotype was counted only a few times. The V gene is TRBV12-3 or TRBV12-4, the J gene TRBJ2-3; 10 positions match TRBD2. Trimming removed 6 bases from V and 2 bases from J; junction bases left unmatched: 11. The CDR3 is 17 residues long. The DNA of the CDR3 is TGTGCCAGCAGCCGTACGAGGACTAGCGGCATCACAGATACGCAGTATTTT. Translation gives CASSRTRTSGITDTQYF.

This clonotype was detected a few times. The chain is built from TRBV7-2 and TRBJ1-5, with D possibly TRBD1 on 6 matching bases. Germline values: CDR1 SGHTA, CDR2 FQGNSA. The CDR3 sequence is 18 residues long. Trimming pared 0 bases from V and 6 bases from J, leaving 21 bases between. The CDR3 sequence: CASSLALVGRGARQPQHF. CDR3 nucleotides: TGTGCCAGCAGCTTAGCGCTGGTGGGCAGGGGAGCGCGTCAGCCCCAGCATTTT.

Concerning this clonotype itself: This sequence may be a read error, since a much larger clone differs from it by one base. The genes are TRBV7-9 and TRBJ2-1, with TRBD2 matching 7 bases. Germline-derived CDR1 and CDR2 are SEHNR and FQNEAQ (reference sequence). The CDR3 runs to 15 residues. CDR3 loop: CASSRVTSSYNEEFF. In DNA form, the CDR3 reads TGTGCCAGCAGCCGTGTGACTAGCTCCTACAATGAGGAGTTCTTC.

The gene calls are TRBV5-1 and TRBJ2-5, with TRBD1 matching 7 bases. This CDR3 is 14 amino acids long. Germline assignment: CDR1 SGHRS and CDR2 YFSETQ. Germline trimming cut 4 bases from V and 1 base from J; bases unmatched to any gene: 4. This CDR3 is CASSVGTVQETQYF. CDR3 bases: TGCGCCAGCAGCGTAGGGACAGTCCAAGAGACCCAGTACTTC. Full variable domain (missing parts from reference TRBV5-1 and TRBJ2-5): KAGVTQTPRYLIKTRGQQVTLSCSPISGHRSVSWYQQTPGQGLQFLFEYFSETQRNKGNFPGRFSGRQFSNSRSEMNVSTLELGDSALYLCASSVGTVQETQYFGPGTRLLVL.

The chain uses TRBV2 and TRBJ2-7, with D tentatively TRBD1 (6 bases). The germline V and J ends were trimmed by 3 bases and 7 bases, with 25 bases remaining between them. Germline V gives CDR1 SNHLY, CDR2 FYNNEI. The CDR3 is 17 residues long. This CDR3 is CASSDLFGQPLWWEQYF. Written as DNA, the CDR3 is TGTGCCAGCAGTGACTTGTTTGGACAGCCCCTATGGTGGGAGCAGTACTTC. Full variable domain (outside the CDR3, taken from reference TRBV2 and TRBJ2-7): EPEVTQTPSHQVTQMGQEVILRCVPISNHLYFYWYRQILGQKVEFLVSFYNNEISEKSEIFDDQFSVERPDGSNFTLKIRSTKLEDSAMYFCASSDLFGQPLWWEQYFGPGTRLTVT.

This clonotype occurred a few times. V usage is TRBV19 and J usage is TRBJ2-7, with 9 bases matching TRBD1. Germline V gives CDR1 LNHDA, CDR2 SQIVND (reference sequence). V dropped 2 bases and J dropped 5; count of bases not matched to a gene: 10. The CDR3 runs to 16 residues. The CDR3 DNA reads TGTGCCAGTAGTATACTCCCGGGACAGGGAGTCAACGAGCAGTACTTC. Translating gives CASSILPGQGVNEQYF.

A remark on this clonotype: One end of the junction fails to match germline, which may point to a read error. This rearrangement joins TRBV6-5 to TRBJ1-4; 7 bases fit TRBD1. The CDR3 spans 15 residues. Germline V lookup: CDR1 MNHEY, CDR2 SVGAGI. CDR3 bases: TGTGCCAGCAGATATCAACAGGGGCCTGGGGAAAAACTGGTTTTT. This encodes CASRYQQGPGEKLVF.

A few counts support this clonotype. This sequence joins TRBV4-1 and TRBJ1-1; D perhaps matches TRBD1 (6 bases). Germline-derived CDR1 and CDR2 are MGHRA and YSYEKL. The CDR3 runs to 17 residues. The germline V and J ends were trimmed by 1 base and 4 bases, with 19 bases remaining between them. DNA of the CDR3: TGCGCCAGCAGCCAAGGACTTCGACAGGTAAAGGGCACTGAAGCTTTCTTT. Protein: CASSQGLRQVKGTEAFF.

This clonotype has a count of ten or more. The V gene is TRBV10-3, the J gene TRBJ2-7; D may match TRBD1 or TRBD2 (5 bases each). The germline V gene has CDR1 ENHRY and CDR2 SYGVKD. V shed 7 bases and J shed 3 bases, with 13 bases lying between them. The CDR3 length is 13 residues. The CDR3 loop reads CAIKEGPDYEQYF. The CDR3, as DNA: TGTGCCATCAAAGAGGGACCAGACTACGAGCAGTACTTC.

This clonotype was seen more than once but under ten times. The V and J genes are TRBV7-2 and TRBJ2-3; D could derive from TRBD1 or TRBD2 (6 bases each). The CDR3 consists of 15 residues. The V gene lost 2 bases and the J gene lost 6 bases, with 15 bases spanning the gap. Germline V gene lookup returns CDR1 SGHTA and CDR2 FQGNSA. CDR3 sequence (DNA): TGTGCCAGCAGCTTAAAAATCTCGGGGGCGGATACGCAGTATTTT. It specifies CASSLKISGADTQYF. The full variable domain, with the rest looked up from reference TRBV7-2 and TRBJ2-3, is GAGVSQSPSNKVTEKGKDVELRCDPISGHTALYWYRQSLGQGLEFLIYFQGNSAPDKSGLPSDRFSAERTGGSVSTLTIQRTQQEDSAVYLCASSLKISGADTQYFGPGTRLTVL.

This clonotype has just a few counts. CDR3: CASSLLVGNTEAFF. The CDR3 nucleotides read TGCGCCAGCAGCTTGCTGGTGGGTAACACTGAAGCTTTCTTT. This rearrangement joins TRBV5-1 to TRBJ1-1; D not certain. Trimming stripped 1 base from V and 2 bases from J, with 9 bases between. The CDR3 totals 14 residues. From germline, CDR1 is SGHRS and CDR2 YFSETQ.

This clonotype was recorded once. The V call is TRBV20-1, the J call TRBJ1-2; D may be TRBD1 (5 bases). This CDR3 comprises 14 residues. The V end was cut by 0 bases, the J end by 4 bases, with 12 bases between. Germline-derived CDR1 and CDR2 are DFQATT and SNEGSKA (reference sequence). CDR3 in amino acids: CSARDRWGGYGYTF. The CDR3 bases are TGCAGTGCTAGAGATCGATGGGGGGGCTATGGCTACACCTTC.

This clonotype came up many times. The chain employs TRBV29-1 and TRBJ2-5; D unresolved. The CDR3 totals 13 residues. Germline CDR1 SQVTM, CDR2 ANQGSEA. Trimming pared 7 bases from V and 0 bases from J, leaving 12 bases between. This CDR3 reads CSAILIDQETQYF. The CDR3 DNA follows: TGCAGCGCGATCCTTATTGACCAAGAGACCCAGTACTTC.

The chain is built from TRBV7-2 and TRBJ2-1, with TRBD2 as a possible D gene (7 bases). The V end was cut by 2 bases, the J end by 8 bases, with 16 bases between. This CDR3 contains 15 residues. Germline CDR1 SGHTA, CDR2 FQGNSA. Written as DNA, the CDR3 is TGTGCCAGCAGCTTACGGGGAGGGGGGTACTATGAGCAGTTCTTC. Encoded protein: CASSLRGGGYYEQFF. Full variable domain (remainder filled in from reference TRBV7-2 and TRBJ2-1): GAGVSQSPSNKVTEKGKDVELRCDPISGHTALYWYRQSLGQGLEFLIYFQGNSAPDKSGLPSDRFSAERTGGSVSTLTIQRTQQEDSAVYLCASSLRGGGYYEQFFGPGTRLTVL.

The J gene is TRBJ2-5, the V gene TRBV7-9; D is possibly TRBD1 or TRBD2 (5 bases each). V lost 2 bases, J lost 3 bases, and 13 bases lay in between. Germline V gene sequence: CDR1 SEHNR, CDR2 FQNEAQ (reference sequence). This CDR3 has 15 residues. In DNA, the CDR3 is TGTGCCAGCAGCTTAAACCGGGGCCCGGAAGAGACCCAGTACTTC. As protein: CASSLNRGPEETQYF. The full variable domain, rest sourced from reference TRBV7-9 and TRBJ2-5, is DTGVSQNPRHKITKRGQNVTFRCDPISEHNRLYWYRQTLGQGPEFLTYFQNEAQLEKSRLLSDRFSAERPKGSFSTLEIQRTEQGDSAMYLCASSLNRGPEETQYFGPGTRLLVL.

V usage is TRBV20-1 and J usage is TRBJ2-2, with TRBD2 matching over 7 bases. The CDR3 length is 13 residues. Germline lookup yields CDR1 DFQATT and CDR2 SNEGSKA (reference sequence). With 6 bases clipped from V and 5 bases from J, the junction kept 6 bases outside the gene matches. Here the CDR3 reads CSARLAMTGELFF. CDR3 in DNA: TGCAGTGCAAGACTAGCTATGACCGGGGAGCTGTTTTTT.

In its sample, this clonotype was seen many times. The chain uses TRBV5-1 and TRBJ1-3; D is unclear. Germline V lookup: CDR1 SGHRS, CDR2 YFSETQ. The CDR3 sequence is 15 residues long. Deletions cut 4 bases from V and 0 bases from J, with 11 bases between. The CDR3 here is CASSPGPSSGNTIYF. CDR3 coding DNA: TGCGCCAGCAGCCCCGGACCGAGCTCTGGAAACACCATATATTTT.

This clonotype was counted between two and nine times. V usage is TRBV28 and J usage is TRBJ2-5; D is unclear. The CDR3 is made up of 14 amino acids. The germline V gene has CDR1 MDHEN and CDR2 SYDVKM. V lost 5 bases, J lost 5 bases, and 15 bases lay in between. CDR3 coding DNA: TGTGCCAGCAGTCGTAGATGGATCGGGGAGACCCAGTACTTC. Protein: CASSRRWIGETQYF.

This clonotype was found many times. CDR3 in DNA: TGCAGTGCTGAGACACGACAGGGGGTCCATGGCTACACCTTC. It is translated as CSAETRQGVHGYTF. The genes are TRBV20-1 and TRBJ1-2; TRBD1 agrees at 9 bases. Germline V gene data show CDR1 as DFQATT and CDR2 as SNEGSKA (reference sequence). The CDR3 runs to 14 residues. Trimming cost V 5 bases and J 6 bases; bases outside gene matches: 10.

This sequence joins TRBV2 and TRBJ2-1; tentative D call: TRBD1 (5 bases). This CDR3 comprises 18 residues. V dropped 3 bases and J dropped 0 bases, with 18 bases sitting between them. CDR1 SNHLY and CDR2 FYNNEI come from the germline V gene. Written as DNA, the CDR3 is TGTGCCAGCAGTGACTTTTTAATGACAGTGAGCTCCTACAATGAGCAGTTCTTC. Residues: CASSDFLMTVSSYNEQFF.

This sequence joins TRBV29-1 and TRBJ1-1; no clear D. The CDR3 sequence is 12 residues long. Germline-derived CDR1 and CDR2 are SQVTM and ANQGSEA. Trimming pared 7 bases from V and 0 bases from J, leaving 9 bases between. CDR3 sequence (DNA): TGCAGCGCCTTAGTCATGAACACTGAAGCTTTCTTT. This sequence encodes CSALVMNTEAFF.

Many counts were recorded for this clonotype. V usage is TRBV7-8 and J usage is TRBJ2-7, with TRBD2 identical over 7 bases. The CDR3 sequence is 13 residues long. Germline V gives CDR1 SGHVS, CDR2 FQNEAQ. V shed 4 bases and J 2 bases; nucleotides not matched to a gene: 2. CDR3 sequence reads: CASSSRGAYEQYF. In DNA, the CDR3 is TGTGCCAGCAGCTCCCGGGGGGCCTACGAGCAGTACTTC. The entire variable domain, with the rest obtained from reference TRBV7-8 and TRBJ2-7, is as follows: GAGVSQSPRYKVAKRGQDVALRCDPISGHVSLFWYQQALGQGPEFLTYFQNEAQLDKSGLPSDRFFAERPEGSVSTLKIQRTQQEDSAVYLCASSSRGAYEQYFGPGTRLTVT.

This chain joins TRBV20-1 and TRBJ1-2; 7 nucleotides align to TRBD1. The CDR3 is 13 residues long. CDR1 is DFQATT, CDR2 SNEGSKA, per germline (reference sequence). Trimming removed 3 bases from V and 2 bases from J; junction bases left unmatched: 3. CDR3: CSARIQGNYGYTF. The CDR3 DNA reads as TGCAGTGCTAGGATACAGGGGAACTATGGCTACACCTTC.